This T cell receptor beta chain comes out of a study of cytomegalovirus exposure and HLA in healthy donors. The PCR made use of 60 Vbeta and 13 Jbeta primers. Clones were read by immunoSEQ multiplex PCR, and TCRdb kept only the in-frame ones, dropping some. Here the sample spans around 200,000 clones, 79% being singletons. Per germline, CDR1 SGHKS and CDR2 YYEKEE (reference sequence). The length of the CDR3 is 13 residues. The V and J ends lost 4 bases and 1 base respectively, with 8 bases between them. Study-wide findings and caveats: Among TCR beta chains of equal frequency, HLA-associated ones were more clonally expanded in a later analysis. Indistinguishable V segments, including TRBV6-2 and TRBV6-3, were excluded.

Details on this clone: As yet, its antigen is unknown.

The TCR sequence derives from a woman aged 30 to 39 in good health and CMV-seropositive. The chain employs TRBV5-5 and TRBJ2-5, with D possibly being TRBD1 (6 bases). Source material: PBMCs. The CDR3 region has the DNA TGTGCCAGCAGCGGACAGCCCCAAGAGACCCAGTACTTC. Translating it yields CASSGQPQETQYF.